The 19 T cell receptor beta chains in this list originate from one sample, sequenced in a study of spatial heterogeneity in lung cancer. The time point denotes: blood at routine non-recurrence follow-up after resection. TCRdb called the 5' RACE reads again in MiXCR, with one record for every CDR3 protein. The table shows fewer than 20,000 distinct CDR3 sequences, with approximately 8.5% occurring only once. Sequenced material: PBMCs, taken at follow-up. These receptors originate from a male donor with early-stage non-small cell lung cancer.

This clonotype came up a few times. V and J are TRBV5-1 and TRBJ2-1, with 8 nucleotides matching TRBD2. With V trimmed by 3 bases and J by 9 bases, 11 bases remained unmatched. The CDR3 runs to 15 residues. The V gene's germline CDR1 is SGHRS and CDR2 YFSETQ. The CDR3 nucleotides are TGCGCCAGCAGCTCCGGACTAGCTTCCCCGCGTGAGCAGTTCTTC. The encoded protein is CASSSGLASPREQFF.

This clonotype has ten or more counts. The gene calls are TRBV9 and TRBJ2-3, with D perhaps given as TRBD1 or TRBD2 (6 bases each). Trimming left V 3 bases short and J 1 base short, with 9 bases between. CDR3 length: 14 residues. Germline lookup yields CDR1 SGDLS and CDR2 YYNGEE. This CDR3 reads CASSGGAGTDTQYF. The CDR3 nucleotides are TGTGCCAGCAGCGGGGGGGCAGGCACAGATACGCAGTATTTT.

This clonotype was picked up a small number of times. One end of the junction fails to match germline, which may point to a read error. The V and J genes are TRBV4-1 and TRBJ2-2; 7 positions agree with TRBD2. From germline, CDR1 is MGHRA and CDR2 YSYEKL. This CDR3 has 16 amino acids. The CDR3 DNA sequence: TGCGCCAGCAGCCCGTCCGCGGGAGCAGCCACCGAGGAGCTGTTTTTT. The encoded protein is CASSPSAGAATEELFF.

In its sample, this clonotype is medium-sized. The V call is TRBV29-1, the J call TRBJ1-2; a possible D gene is TRBD1 (5 bases). The germline gives CDR1 SQVTM, CDR2 ANQGSEA. The CDR3 totals 12 residues. V was trimmed by 5 bases and J by 1 base, leaving 8 bases between them. CDR3 nucleotide sequence: TGCAGCGTTAGACAGATTAACTATGGCTACACCTTC. Its protein product is CSVRQINYGYTF.

This clonotype was found a few times. This chain joins TRBV24-1 and TRBJ2-1, with a tentative D call TRBD1 (6 bases). The length of the CDR3 is 17 residues. V shed 0 bases and J shed 10 bases, with 21 bases lying between them. Germline V CDR1 and CDR2: KGHDR, SFDVKD. The CDR3 loop is CATSDLSGTRSGGEQFF. As DNA, the CDR3 is TGTGCCACCAGTGATTTGTCCGGGACAAGGTCCGGCGGCGAGCAGTTCTTC.

Ten or more counts support this clonotype. CDR3 sequence: CASSFPAEKYGYTF. The CDR3 DNA sequence: TGTGCCAGCAGTTTTCCAGCAGAGAAGTATGGCTACACCTTC. The rearrangement joins TRBV28 to TRBJ1-2; D is unclear. CDR3 length: 14 amino acids. Trimming pared 3 bases from V and 5 bases from J, leaving 13 bases between. Germline CDR1 MDHEN, CDR2 SYDVKM.

In its sample, this clonotype was seen many times. This sequence joins TRBV19 and TRBJ1-5; D is perhaps TRBD1 (6 bases). The CDR3 has 16 amino acids. Germline loops: CDR1 LNHDA, CDR2 SQIVND (reference sequence). V was pared by 6 bases and J by 0 bases, with 15 bases between. The CDR3 sequence: CASSDRSFSSNQPQHF. The CDR3 DNA reads TGTGCCAGTAGCGACAGGAGTTTTTCTAGCAATCAGCCCCAGCATTTT.

A note on this clonotype: A read error may be the cause here, since a much bigger clone is one base away. This rearrangement joins TRBV5-6 to TRBJ1-1; D is undetermined. Germline assignment: CDR1 SGHDT and CDR2 YYEEEE. The CDR3 sequence is 15 residues long. In DNA, the CDR3 is TGTGTCAGCACCCTTGTGGAACGGGGTCGAGCTGAAGCTTTCTTT. Amino acids: CVSTLVERGRAEAFF.

The CDR3 DNA sequence: TGCAGTGCATCCGGGACCGGCTTAAGGGCCAAAAACATTCAGTACTTC. This encodes CSASGTGLRAKNIQYF. The chain has TRBV20-1 and TRBJ2-4; D assignment may be TRBD1 or TRBD2 (5 bases each). Trimming took 6 bases from V and 1 from J, leaving 19 bases between them. The germline V gene encodes CDR1 DFQATT and CDR2 SNEGSKA (reference sequence). The CDR3 is 16 residues long.

This chain joins TRBV19 and TRBJ2-3; D unresolved. Trimming pared 3 bases from V and 2 bases from J, leaving 12 bases between. The CDR3 covers 15 residues. CDR1 is LNHDA, CDR2 SQIVND, per germline (reference sequence). The DNA of the CDR3 is TGTGCCAGTAGTATTGGTTGGCGGCACACAGATACGCAGTATTTT. It specifies CASSIGWRHTDTQYF.

V gene TRBV4-2 combines with J gene TRBJ2-3; 8 bases align to TRBD2. J lost 6 bases, V lost 1 base, and 6 bases had no gene match. The CDR3 has 15 residues. Per the germline V gene, CDR1 is LGHNA and CDR2 is YNFKEQ. This chain's CDR3 is CASSQVSGARDTQYF. CDR3 sequence (DNA): TGTGCCAGCAGCCAAGTTAGCGGGGCTAGGGATACGCAGTATTTT.

This clonotype was recorded many times. CDR3 region: CASSIPTGQETQYF. CDR3 nucleotides: TGTGCCAGCAGCATTCCGACAGGCCAAGAGACCCAGTACTTC. The chain is built from TRBV5-4 and TRBJ2-5; weak D call: TRBD1 (6 bases). This CDR3 region has 14 residues. Germline V gives CDR1 SGHNT, CDR2 YYREEE (reference sequence). The V and J ends lost 4 bases and 1 base respectively, with 11 bases between them.

This clonotype showed up many times. The rearrangement joins TRBV27 to TRBJ2-1; possibly TRBD1 for D (8 bases). V lost 5 bases and J lost 7, with 24 bases in between. Germline V gene sequence: CDR1 MNHEY, CDR2 SMNVEV (reference sequence). This CDR3 spans 17 amino acids. As DNA, the CDR3 is TGTGCCAGCAGTCCCCCACCTAGGACAGGGAGGGGAAATGAGCAGTTCTTC. Its protein product is CASSPPPRTGRGNEQFF.

Details on this clonotype: A single base separates this from a much larger clone, so it may be a read error. The gene calls are TRBV27 and TRBJ2-7, with 8 bases aligning to TRBD1. Germline V CDR1 and CDR2: MNHEY, SMNVEV (reference sequence). This CDR3 region has 18 residues. Germline trimming cut 0 bases from V and 9 bases from J; bases unmatched to any gene: 19. CDR3 nucleotides: TGTGCCAGCAGTTTATCGAGGACAGGGTGGAAGTTAACCGGCGTGCAGTACTTC. The encoded protein is CASSLSRTGWKLTGVQYF.

V and J are TRBV4-1 and TRBJ2-2, with 12 bases that match TRBD2. The J segment lost 0 bases and the V segment lost 5 bases, leaving 4 bases of the junction unmatched. The CDR3 loop spans 17 amino acids. The germline V gene encodes CDR1 MGHRA and CDR2 YSYEKL. CDR3 amino acids: CASSGRTSGANTGELFF. Written as DNA, the CDR3 is TGCGCCAGCAGCGGCCGGACTAGCGGGGCGAACACCGGGGAGCTGTTTTTT.

This clonotype was counted many times. The rearrangement links TRBV14 to TRBJ2-7; 7 bases match TRBD1. The CDR3 length is 14 residues. The germline V gene encodes CDR1 SGHDN and CDR2 FVKESK. V was pared by 2 bases and J by 1 base, with 2 bases of the junction left unmatched. This CDR3 is CASSQRGQSYEQYF. The CDR3 DNA reads as TGTGCCAGCAGCCAACGGGGACAGTCCTACGAGCAGTACTTC.

This clonotype was observed at least ten times. This chain uses TRBV11-2 with TRBJ2-7; either TRBD1 or TRBD2 may fit D (5 bases each). Germline assignment: CDR1 SGHAT and CDR2 FQNNGV. V was pared by 6 bases and J by 5 bases, with 23 bases between. The CDR3 has 16 residues. The CDR3 DNA follows: TGTGCCAGCAGACCCGCCGGGGCGACAGTGTTTGACGAGCAGTACTTC. Its protein is CASRPAGATVFDEQYF.

Note on this clonotype: A much larger clone lies one base from this, so it may be a read error. The genes are TRBV28 and TRBJ2-3; TRBD2 agrees at 8 bases. Germline V lookup: CDR1 MDHEN, CDR2 SYDVKM. The CDR3 loop spans 16 amino acids. In DNA, the CDR3 is TGTGTCGGCAGTTCCCGACTAGCGCGAGACACAGATACGCAGTATTTT. Translation gives CVGSSRLARDTDTQYF.

Points on this clonotype: A much larger clone sits a single nucleotide away, making a read error possible. The chain employs TRBV5-4 and TRBJ2-3; TRBD2 matches 9 bases. The V gene end was trimmed by 2 bases and the J gene end by 2 bases; junction bases not matched to a gene: 6. This CDR3 is 16 amino acids long. Looked up from germline, CDR1 is SGHNT and CDR2 is YYREEE (reference sequence). The CDR3 sequence: CASSLSGRKATDTQYF. Written as DNA, the CDR3 is TGTGCCAGCAGCTTAAGCGGGAGGAAGGCCACAGATACGCAGTATTTT.